Below, 7 T cell receptor beta chains from the same sample are listed, as sequenced in a study of blood T cell repertoires in COVID-19. Some clones are missing from TCRdb's copy, which holds only in-frame ones; the method was immunoSEQ multiplex PCR. Of some 99,000 clones listed, 70% to 90% are singletons. Sequencing input: peripheral blood. All receptors come from an older woman with acute or convalescent COVID-19.

The chain carries TRBV5-8 and TRBJ2-7, with D maybe TRBD2 (6 bases). CDR3 length: 14 amino acids. The germline V gene encodes CDR1 SGHTS and CDR2 YDEGEE. V was trimmed by 2 bases and J by 4 bases, leaving 13 bases between them. The DNA of the CDR3 is TGTGCCAGCAGCTTCGGGGGTCAAGGGTACGAGCAGTACTTC. Translated, it gives CASSFGGQGYEQYF.

The chain couples TRBV30 to TRBJ1-3; D not certain. CDR3 length equals 13 residues. Germline-derived CDR1 and CDR2 are GTSNPN and SVGIG (reference sequence). The germline V and J ends were trimmed by 8 bases and 1 base, with 12 bases remaining between them. CDR3 sequence: CALSLGSGNTIYF. The CDR3 nucleotides are TGTGCCCTAAGCCTAGGTTCTGGAAACACCATATATTTT.

V and J are TRBV3-1 (or the pseudogene TRBV3-2) and TRBJ2-3; TRBD2 agrees at 7 bases. The V gene's germline CDR1 is LGHDT and CDR2 YNNKEL (reference sequence). J gave up 4 bases and V 2 bases, and 9 bases lay outside the gene matches. The CDR3 sequence is 16 residues long. The CDR3 loop reads CASSQRTSEVADTQYF. CDR3 coding DNA: TGTGCCAGCAGCCAACGAACTAGCGAAGTGGCAGATACGCAGTATTTT.

The V gene is TRBV19, the J gene TRBJ1-5; 7 bases are a match to TRBD1. This CDR3 region has 16 residues. After removal of 5 bases from V and 7 bases from J, the junction contained 14 bases not matched to a gene. From germline, CDR1 is LNHDA and CDR2 SQIVND (reference sequence). This CDR3 is CASSPSFSGGTQPQHF. The CDR3 nucleotides are TGTGCCAGTAGTCCTTCGTTTTCAGGGGGGACGCAGCCCCAGCATTTT.

This rearrangement joins TRBV9 to TRBJ2-3, with 7 bases matching TRBD2. Per the germline V gene, CDR1 is SGDLS and CDR2 is YYNGEE. Germline trimming cut 6 bases from V and 5 bases from J; bases unmatched to any gene: 6. This CDR3 is built from 13 residues. DNA of the CDR3: TGTGCCAGCACCACCGGGGAGGGAGATACGCAGTATTTT. Translating it yields CASTTGEGDTQYF.

The rearrangement joins TRBV5-5 to TRBJ1-2; 7 positions match TRBD1. Germline V gives CDR1 SGHKS, CDR2 YYEKEE (reference sequence). There are 16 residues in the CDR3. With V trimmed by 6 bases and J by 1 base, 12 bases remained unmatched. This CDR3 reads CASTLDRASYNYGYTF. The CDR3 DNA follows: TGTGCCAGCACGCTCGACAGGGCTTCTTATAACTATGGCTACACCTTC.

The V and J genes are TRBV2 and TRBJ1-2; D is possibly TRBD1 (5 bases). Germline V gives CDR1 SNHLY, CDR2 FYNNEI. V lost 5 bases and J lost 1, with 14 bases in between. The CDR3 has 15 residues. In nucleotides, the CDR3 is TGTGCCAGCAGTATTGCCAGGGTAAATAACTATGGCTACACCTTC. This gives the protein CASSIARVNNYGYTF.